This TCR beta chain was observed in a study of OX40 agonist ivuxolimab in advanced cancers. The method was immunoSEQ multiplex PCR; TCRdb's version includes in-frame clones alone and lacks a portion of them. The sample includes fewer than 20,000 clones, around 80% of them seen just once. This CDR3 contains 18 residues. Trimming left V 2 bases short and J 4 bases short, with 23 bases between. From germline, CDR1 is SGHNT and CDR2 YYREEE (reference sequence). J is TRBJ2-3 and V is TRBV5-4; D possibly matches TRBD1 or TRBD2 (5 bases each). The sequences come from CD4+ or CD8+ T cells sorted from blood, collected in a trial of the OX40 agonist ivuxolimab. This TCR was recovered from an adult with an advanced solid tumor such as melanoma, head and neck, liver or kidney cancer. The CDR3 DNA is TGTGCCAGCAGCTTAAAGCACGGCCGGGACCTCGGAGCAGATACGCAGTATTTT. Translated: CASSLKHGRDLGADTQYF.